These T cell receptor beta chains were read from a single sample in a study of T-cell reconstitution after alpha-beta-depleted transplantation in children. Each CDR3 protein is one row after TCRdb ran MiXCR on the PCR reads. The table has about 200,000 distinct CDR3 sequences, about 6% seen once. The specimen was PBMCs, collected before TCRalphabeta/CD19-depleted stem cell transplant. These receptors originate from a girl less than two years old with combined immunodeficiency, due to receive a stem cell transplant. Each CDR3 is given with its conserved first and last residue. A D gene is named only where the DNA matches it firmly. A row's size may be missing; if present it is once, few, many or a size class.

abundance,j_gene,v_gene,d_gene,CDR3nt,CDR3aa
many,TRBJ2-7,TRBV7-8,TRBD2,TGTGCCAGCAGCTCTTACGGGGGGGAATACTACGAGCAGTACTTC,CASSSYGGEYYEQYF
many,TRBJ2-5,TRBV28,TRBD2,TGTGCCAGCAGTCCCTTTAGCGGGAGGGCTGAAGAGACCCAGTACTTC,CASSPFSGRAEETQYF
many,TRBJ1-1,TRBV20-1,TRBD1,TGCAGTGCACCCAACCCTAATTCAGGGGGCCCCGAAGCTTTCTTT,CSAPNPNSGGPEAFF
many,TRBJ2-3,TRBV29-1,NA,TGCAGCGTTGATTATGCCTCTTCCAATACGCAGTATTTT,CSVDYASSNTQYF
few,TRBJ2-7,TRBV7-2,NA,TGTGCCAGCAGCCGCCCGGGGAGGGGGGCGTCCTACGAGCAGTACTTC,CASSRPGRGASYEQYF
many,TRBJ2-1,TRBV28,NA,TGTGCCAGCAGTCTTTCGGACGGCTATTCTTCCTCCTACAATGAGCAGTTCTTC,CASSLSDGYSSSYNEQFF
many,TRBJ2-1,TRBV20-1,TRBD2,TGCAGTGCTCCAACCGGACTAGCGGGAGATCGGCAGTTCTTC,CSAPTGLAGDRQFF
many,TRBJ2-7,TRBV11-3,NA,TGTGCCAGCAGCTTCTTGGGGGAGCAGTACTTC,CASSFLGEQYF
many,TRBJ1-2,TRBV7-3,TRBD1,TGTGCCAGCAGCTTAAAGAGGGGGCGATTTGGTTCGAGTGATGGCTACACCTTC,CASSLKRGRFGSSDGYTF
NA,TRBJ2-3,TRBV3-1,TRBD2,TGTGCCAGCAGCCATTATCCGGGACTAGCGGATACGCAGTATTTT,CASSHYPGLADTQYF
many,TRBJ1-2,TRBV6-5,NA,TGTGCCAGCAGTTACGTTGGGGAGGGATATGGCTACACCTTC,CASSYVGEGYGYTF